This is a list of T cell receptor beta chains from one sample in a study of T cells in Graves' hyperthyroidism and ophthalmopathy. From the multiplex PCR reads, TCRdb called clonotypes with MiXCR, one entry per CDR3 protein. The table has 650,000 to 700,000 distinct CDR3 sequences, around 15% seen once; the top ten hold roughly 16%. The specimen sequenced was blood. The source is a man between 45 and 60 years old with Graves' hyperthyroidism. Each CDR3 is given with its conserved first and last residue. The order of the fields is clone size, CDR3 length, V gene, J gene, D gene, CDR3 DNA, CDR3 protein. D genes are given only for firm matches. Clone size, where shown, is once, few, many, or a class for clones that have expanded.

many	13	TRBV2	TRBJ2-5	TRBD2	TGTGCCAGCAGTGTCCTGCGGGAGGTGACCCAGTACTTC	CASSVLREVTQYF
many	16	TRBV28	TRBJ1-2	TRBD1	TGTGCCAGCAGTTTAGATTCGGCAGGGGGGTCCTATGGCTACACCTTC	CASSLDSAGGSYGYTF
-	14	TRBV27	TRBJ1-5	TRBD1	TGTGCCAGCAGTGAACAGGGGGCGGATCAGCCCCAGCATTTT	CASSEQGADQPQHF
-	16	TRBV15	TRBJ2-1	TRBD2	TGTGCCACCACATCCGCGGGAGGGGTAAGGGACAATGAGCAGTTCTTC	CATTSAGGVRDNEQFF
many	14	TRBV11-1	TRBJ1-4	-	TGTGCCAGCAGCTCAGGACAGCCAAATGAAAAACTGTTTTTT	CASSSGQPNEKLFF
-	15	TRBV12-3/TRBV12-4	TRBJ2-1	TRBD2	TGTGCCAGCAGTTTAGACTCTAGCGGGTTGAGTGAGCAGTTCTTC	CASSLDSSGLSEQFF
-	17	TRBV6-1	TRBJ2-7	-	TGTGCCAGCAGTGGACCGGGACGGAGAACACTAGCCTACGAGCAGTACTTC	CASSGPGRRTLAYEQYF
many	12	TRBV30	TRBJ1-1	-	TGTGCCTGGAGTTCCGGGCGTAGTGAAGCTTTCTTT	CAWSSGRSEAFF
-	12	TRBV20-1	TRBJ2-7	-	TGCAGTCTTAACACGGGCAGGTACGAGCAGTACTTC	CSLNTGRYEQYF
many	15	TRBV2	TRBJ2-3	-	TGTGCCAGCAGTGACCGGGACTCCCTTAGAGATACGCAGTATTTT	CASSDRDSLRDTQYF
-	14	TRBV7-6	TRBJ2-5	-	TGTGCCAGCAGCTTATTAGCGGAGAAAGAGACCCAGTACTTC	CASSLLAEKETQYF
few	16	TRBV5-1	TRBJ2-7	TRBD2	TGCGCCAGCAGCTCCAGACTAGCGGGAGGGCCGATCGAGCAGTACTTC	CASSSRLAGGPIEQYF
many	15	TRBV7-9	TRBJ2-7	-	TGTGCCAGCAGCCCCGGGACACCGAACTCCTACGAGCAGTACTTC	CASSPGTPNSYEQYF
many	14	TRBV28	TRBJ1-6	-	TGTGCCAGCAGTTCCTGGCCAACTAATTCACCCCTCCACTTT	CASSSWPTNSPLHF
-	14	TRBV7-6	TRBJ2-1	-	TGTGCCAGCAGCTTCCGGACAGATAGGAGTGAGCAGTTCTTC	CASSFRTDRSEQFF
many	20	TRBV6-5	TRBJ2-2	TRBD2	TGTGCCAGCAGTTACTTTTTTGGGACTAGCGGGAGGGCGAACACCGGGGAGCTGTTTTTT	CASSYFFGTSGRANTGELFF
few	12	TRBV7-2	TRBJ2-3	-	TGTGCCAGCAGCCGTCCGACGAATACGCAGTATTTT	CASSRPTNTQYF
many	13	TRBV20-1	TRBJ1-1	-	TGCAGTGCTAGAGTGGACCAGAACACTGAAGCTTTCTTT	CSARVDQNTEAFF
many	15	TRBV6-5	TRBJ1-1	TRBD1	TGTGCCAGCAGTTACTCGGGGACAGTGAACACTGAAGCTTTCTTT	CASSYSGTVNTEAFF
many	18	TRBV3-1	TRBJ2-1	TRBD2	TGTGCCAGCAGCCGAATAACTAGCGGGAGTGGATCCTACAATGAGCAGTTCTTC	CASSRITSGSGSYNEQFF
many	12	TRBV29-1	TRBJ2-7	TRBD2	TGCAGCGTTGATCGGGTAGCGGGAGGGCAATACTTC	CSVDRVAGGQYF
-	17	TRBV6-1	TRBJ1-1	-	TGTGCCAGCAGGACGTCGATGGGGATGTTCTTGAACACTGAAGCTTTCTTT	CASRTSMGMFLNTEAFF
-	13	TRBV28	TRBJ2-7	TRBD2	TGTGCCAGCAGCTGGGACTATACCTACGAGCAGTACTTC	CASSWDYTYEQYF
-	16	TRBV7-2	TRBJ1-5	-	TGTGCCAGCAGCCTACAGACCTACGGGAGCAATCAGCCCCAGCATTTT	CASSLQTYGSNQPQHF
-	16	TRBV20-1	TRBJ2-7	TRBD2	TGCAGTGCCCTAAGCCCTAGACTAGCGGGAGTTAGCGAGCAGTACTTC	CSALSPRLAGVSEQYF
few	15	TRBV5-6	TRBJ2-5	-	TGTGCCAGCAGCGCCCTAACAGGGGAGGGGGAGACCCAGTACTTC	CASSALTGEGETQYF
few	14	TRBV9	TRBJ1-4	-	TGTGCCAGCAGCGCCGGGACTCAAAATGAAAAACTGTTTTTT	CASSAGTQNEKLFF
-	14	TRBV29-1	TRBJ2-1	-	TGCAGCGTTGAATGGTCAGGAGTTAACAATGAGCAGTTCTTC	CSVEWSGVNNEQFF
many	12	TRBV28	TRBJ1-1	-	TGTGCCAGCAGCAGAAACAACCCTGAAGCTTTCTTT	CASSRNNPEAFF
many	15	TRBV2	TRBJ2-7	TRBD1	TGTGCCAGCTCCGCCTCGGACAGGGGTTCCTACGAGCAGTACTTC	CASSASDRGSYEQYF
few	15	TRBV14	TRBJ2-1	-	TGTGCCAGCAGCGTTTGGCGGGGACATTACAATGAGCAGTTCTTC	CASSVWRGHYNEQFF
many	17	TRBV27	TRBJ2-1	TRBD2	TGTGCCAGCAGTACCCCCTCCCTAGCGGGCCTTTTCAATGAGCAGTTCTTC	CASSTPSLAGLFNEQFF
many	16	TRBV12-3/TRBV12-4	TRBJ2-2	TRBD2	TGTGCCAGCAATTCCGGACTAGCGCAGAACACCGGGGAGCTGTTTTTT	CASNSGLAQNTGELFF
-	15	TRBV27	TRBJ1-1	-	TGTGCCAGCAGCCTATCGGACCAGTCGAACACTGAAGCTTTCTTT	CASSLSDQSNTEAFF
-	17	TRBV20-1	TRBJ2-3	TRBD2	TGCAGTGCTGGCCCCCAACTTAGCGGGAGAAGGACAGATACGCAGTATTTT	CSAGPQLSGRRTDTQYF
many	16	TRBV9	TRBJ2-2	-	TGTGCCAGCAGCGTAGGCGGAGGGCCGATCACCGGGGAGCTGTTTTTT	CASSVGGGPITGELFF
-	15	TRBV9	TRBJ1-2	TRBD1	TGTGCCAGCAGCGTAGGGACAGGGGGAAACTATGGCTACACCTTC	CASSVGTGGNYGYTF
few	15	TRBV6-5	TRBJ2-7	TRBD1	TGTGCCAGCAGTTCGCGACAGGGGGCTTTTTACGAGCAGTACTTC	CASSSRQGAFYEQYF